The 23 T cell receptor beta chains below were found in one sample sequenced in a study of blood T cell repertoires in COVID-19. Repertoires were generated with immunoSEQ multiplex PCR, while TCRdb's copy carries only in-frame clones and drops some. Of 78,000 or so clones listed, roughly 86% are singletons. The sample taken for sequencing was peripheral blood. Receptor source: a man in his forties or fifties with active or convalescent COVID-19.

This chain uses TRBV6-4 with TRBJ1-1, with D possibly being TRBD1 (5 bases). The CDR3 covers 14 residues. Trimming took off 7 bases at V and 1 base at J, with 13 bases between the two ends. Germline loops: CDR1 MRHNA, CDR2 SNTAGT. As DNA, the CDR3 is TGTGCCAGCAAAGACCAGACAGCGAACACTGAAGCTTTCTTT. Its translation is CASKDQTANTEAFF.

There are many counts of this clone. CDR3 protein: CASSLASGGLNEQFF. The CDR3 DNA reads TGTGCCAGCTCGTTGGCTAGCGGGGGGTTGAATGAGCAGTTCTTC. J is TRBJ2-1 and V is TRBV18; 11 nucleotides align to TRBD2. CDR1 and CDR2 (germline): KGHSH, LQKENI. With V trimmed by 6 bases and J by 7 bases, 8 bases remained unmatched. The CDR3 has 15 residues. Drawing the rest from reference TRBV18 and TRBJ2-1, the complete variable domain is NAGVMQNPRHLVRRRGQEARLRCSPMKGHSHVYWYRQLPEEGLKFMVYLQKENIIDESGMPKERFSAEFPKEGPSILRIQQVVRGDSAAYFCASSLASGGLNEQFFGPGTRLTVL.

The chain couples TRBV2 to TRBJ2-1; D possibly corresponds to TRBD2 (5 bases). V lost 7 bases, J lost 0 bases, and 13 bases lay in between. This CDR3 is built from 15 residues. Germline values: CDR1 SNHLY, CDR2 FYNNEI. CDR3 DNA: TGTGCCAGCATGTCGGACTGGAGCTCCTACAATGAGCAGTTCTTC. Translated: CASMSDWSSYNEQFF.

The chain carries TRBV7-8 and TRBJ2-5; no firm D call. CDR1 and CDR2 from the germline V gene are SGHVS and FQNEAQ. The CDR3 is 12 residues long. V lost 2 bases, J lost 5 bases, and 6 bases lay in between. The CDR3 DNA follows: TGTGCCAGCAGCTTATCCGGGGAGACCCAGTACTTC. Translation gives CASSLSGETQYF.

The V gene is TRBV5-4, the J gene TRBJ2-2; the match to TRBD2 covers 9 bases. CDR1 SGHNT and CDR2 YYREEE come from the germline V gene (reference sequence). The CDR3 covers 17 residues. The V gene end was trimmed by 3 bases and the J gene end by 7 bases; junction bases not matched to a gene: 13. The CDR3 DNA follows: TGTGCCAGCAGCTCCACCGGGACTAGCAGGAGTGGCGGGGAGCTGTTTTTT. Amino acid sequence: CASSSTGTSRSGGELFF.

The count of this clone is one. CDR3 nucleotides: TGTGCCAGCAGCTTAGGCTTAGCGGGGGGGCCGTACGGCGAGCAGTTCTTC. Amino acid sequence: CASSLGLAGGPYGEQFF. This chain joins TRBV11-3 and TRBJ2-1, with TRBD2 identical over 11 bases. This CDR3 is built from 17 residues. Trimming at V came to 1 base and at J to 10 bases, leaving 12 bases not matched to a gene. CDR1 is SGHNT, CDR2 YENEEA, per germline.

The CDR3 coding sequence is TGTGCCAGCTATCGACAGCTGAACACTGAAGCTTTCTTT. Its protein product is CASYRQLNTEAFF. V gene TRBV5-6 combines with J gene TRBJ1-1; TRBD1 is a possible D gene (5 bases). Per germline, CDR1 SGHDT and CDR2 YYEEEE. The CDR3 consists of 13 residues. V lost 7 bases, J lost 0 bases, and 10 bases lay in between.

The chain carries TRBV30 and TRBJ2-1; 8 nucleotides line up with TRBD2. CDR1 GTSNPN and CDR2 SVGIG come from the germline V gene (reference sequence). Trimming took 2 bases from V and 6 from J; bases not matched to a gene: 15. This CDR3 is 17 amino acids long. The CDR3 DNA follows: TGTGCCTGGAGTAACGGATTCGGGGGGGACTTGGTCAATGAGCAGTTCTTC. Translation gives CAWSNGFGGDLVNEQFF.

This clone was counted a few times. The V and J genes are TRBV7-6 and TRBJ2-5; D remains unclear. Germline CDR1 is SGHVS and CDR2 is FNYEAQ. CDR3 length equals 13 residues. V was shortened by 3 bases and J by 2 bases, with 7 bases between the two germline ends. The DNA for the CDR3 is TGTGCCAGCAGCTTGGCCCGACAAGAGACCCAGTACTTC. As protein: CASSLARQETQYF.

This clone turned up a few times. The chain recombines TRBV7-2 with TRBJ2-2; TRBD1 matches at 9 bases. After removal of 4 bases from V and 0 bases from J, the junction contained 6 bases not matched to a gene. The germline CDR1 and CDR2 sequences are SGHTA and FQGNSA. The CDR3 is made up of 17 amino acids. The CDR3 DNA sequence: TGTGCCAGCAGCTCCGGGAGACAGGGGGCGAACACCGGGGAGCTGTTTTTT. It is translated as CASSSGRQGANTGELFF.

The V call is TRBV21-1, the J call TRBJ2-7; TRBD1, the table's D call, lacks a check against the DNA. TRBV21-1 is an annotated pseudogene. The CDR3 length is 13 residues. The CDR3 nucleotides are TGTGCCAGCAGCAAAGTACAATCCTACGAGCAGTACGTC. Its protein product is CASSKVQSYEQYV.

The chain recombines TRBV28 with TRBJ1-6, with no clear D. CDR3 length: 13 amino acids. Trimming pared 0 bases from V and 9 bases from J, leaving 6 bases between. The germline V gene encodes CDR1 MDHEN and CDR2 SYDVKM. CDR3 DNA sequence: TGTGCCAGCAGTTTATGGCGGGGTTCACCCCTCCACTTT. Its translation is CASSLWRGSPLHF.

V usage is TRBV15 and J usage is TRBJ1-6; D unclear. The germline V and J ends were trimmed by 0 bases and 1 base, with 13 bases remaining between them. Germline V gene sequence: CDR1 LNHNV, CDR2 YYDKDF (reference sequence). This CDR3 is built from 18 residues. The DNA for the CDR3 is TGTGCCACCAGCAGAGACACCGGGGAGGGATCCTATAATTCACCCCTCCACTTT. This sequence encodes CATSRDTGEGSYNSPLHF.

This chain links TRBV6-2 or TRBV6-3 with TRBJ1-5, with D maybe TRBD1 (5 bases). V was cut by 4 bases and J by 7 bases, with 14 bases left in between. This CDR3 is 14 amino acids long. The germline CDR1 and CDR2 sequences are MNHEY and SVGEGT. The CDR3: CASSSQGNRQPQHF. The DNA of the CDR3 is TGTGCCAGCAGTTCCCAGGGTAATCGACAGCCCCAGCATTTT.

This chain uses TRBV6-5 with TRBJ1-2; weak D call: TRBD1 (6 bases). Trimming pared 5 bases from V and 3 bases from J, leaving 16 bases between. The length of the CDR3 is 15 residues. Germline V gene data show CDR1 as MNHEY and CDR2 as SVGAGI. Here the CDR3 reads CASSPAGAGDYGYTF. DNA of the CDR3: TGTGCCAGCAGTCCGGCGGGGGCGGGGGACTATGGCTACACCTTC.

V usage is TRBV11-2 and J usage is TRBJ1-2; tentative D call: TRBD1 (5 bases). The CDR3 sequence is 14 residues long. Germline CDR1 reads SGHAT; CDR2 reads FQNNGV. V was pared by 5 bases and J by 2 bases, with 12 bases between. The CDR3 DNA sequence: TGTGCCAGCAGCCTGGGGCAGGGCAACTATGGCTACACCTTC. Translation gives CASSLGQGNYGYTF. Filled out from reference TRBV11-2 and TRBJ1-2, the complete variable domain reads EAGVAQSPRYKIIEKRQSVAFWCNPISGHATLYWYQQILGQGPKLLIQFQNNGVVDDSQLPKDRFSAERLKGVDSTLKIQPAKLEDSAVYLCASSLGQGNYGYTFGSGTRLTVV.

The CDR3 region is CASSFGLLETQYF. The CDR3 DNA follows: TGTGCCAGCAGCTTTGGGCTATTAGAGACCCAGTACTTC. The rearrangement uses TRBV11-2 and TRBJ2-5; unclear D gene. V dropped 3 bases and J dropped 4 bases, with 9 bases sitting between them. This CDR3 is built from 13 residues. Germline V gives CDR1 SGHAT, CDR2 FQNNGV.

The rearrangement uses TRBV4-3 and TRBJ2-5; 11 bases agree with TRBD2. The CDR3 has 16 amino acids. The trim removed 0 bases at V and 5 bases at J, leaving 5 bases unmatched. Germline V lookup: CDR1 LGHNA, CDR2 YSLEER. The CDR3 DNA reads as TGCGCCAGCAGCCAAGAAGGCACTAGCGGGGGTGAGACCCAGTACTTC. Protein sequence: CASSQEGTSGGETQYF.

The rearrangement joins TRBV2 to TRBJ2-3; 10 bases match TRBD2. In germline, CDR1 is SNHLY, CDR2 FYNNEI. The CDR3 consists of 14 residues. With 5 bases clipped from V and 6 bases from J, the junction kept 5 bases outside the gene matches. The CDR3 coding sequence is TGTGCCAGCAGTCTGGGACTAGCGTGGGATACGCAGTATTTT. Its translation is CASSLGLAWDTQYF.

The rearrangement uses TRBV19 and TRBJ2-5, with 11 bases aligning to TRBD2. V was clipped by 4 bases and J by 1 base; unmatched bases: 5. The CDR3 covers 16 residues. Germline CDR1 and CDR2: LNHDA and SQIVND (reference sequence). The DNA for the CDR3 is TGTGCCAGTAGTACCCTCGGACTAGCGGGCCAAGAGACCCAGTACTTC. It encodes CASSTLGLAGQETQYF.

The rearrangement uses TRBV10-1 and TRBJ1-1, with 7 bases matching TRBD1. Germline CDR1 and CDR2: WNHNN and SYGVQD (reference sequence). CDR3 length equals 13 residues. V was clipped by 8 bases and J by 0 bases; unmatched bases: 3. The CDR3 loop reads CASRDRMNTEAFF. CDR3 sequence (DNA): TGCGCCAGCCGGGACAGAATGAACACTGAAGCTTTCTTT.

This clone has a handful of counts. V gene TRBV21-1 combines with J gene TRBJ2-5; whether TRBD2, the table's D call, matches the DNA was not checked. TRBV21-1 is a pseudogene segment. The CDR3 is 15 residues long. The CDR3 sequence: CASSKYKPSGETQYF. The CDR3 coding sequence is TGTGCCAGCAGCAAATATAAGCCTTCGGGGGAGACCCAGTACTTC.

The rearrangement joins TRBV10-1 to TRBJ2-2; 7 nucleotides match TRBD2. The V gene's germline CDR1 is WNHNN and CDR2 SYGVQD (reference sequence). Trimming removed 7 bases from V and 0 bases from J; junction bases left unmatched: 5. The CDR3 spans 15 residues. The CDR3 protein is CASTLGGANTGELFF. The CDR3 DNA follows: TGCGCCAGCACATTGGGAGGGGCGAACACCGGGGAGCTGTTTTTT.